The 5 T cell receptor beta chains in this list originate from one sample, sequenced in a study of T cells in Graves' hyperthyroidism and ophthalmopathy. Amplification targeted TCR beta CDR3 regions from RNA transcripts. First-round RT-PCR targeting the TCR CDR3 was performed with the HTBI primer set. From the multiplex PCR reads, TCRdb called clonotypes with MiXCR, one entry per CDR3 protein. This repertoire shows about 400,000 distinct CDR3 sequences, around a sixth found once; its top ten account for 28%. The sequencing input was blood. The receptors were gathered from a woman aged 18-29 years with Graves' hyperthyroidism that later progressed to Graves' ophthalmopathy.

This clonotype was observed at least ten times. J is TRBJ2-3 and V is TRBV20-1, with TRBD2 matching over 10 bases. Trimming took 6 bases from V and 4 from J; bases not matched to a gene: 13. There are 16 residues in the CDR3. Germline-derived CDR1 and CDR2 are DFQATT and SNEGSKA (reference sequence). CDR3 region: CSAEGASGSSSDTQYF. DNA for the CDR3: TGCAGTGCCGAAGGCGCTAGCGGGAGTTCTTCAGATACGCAGTATTTT.

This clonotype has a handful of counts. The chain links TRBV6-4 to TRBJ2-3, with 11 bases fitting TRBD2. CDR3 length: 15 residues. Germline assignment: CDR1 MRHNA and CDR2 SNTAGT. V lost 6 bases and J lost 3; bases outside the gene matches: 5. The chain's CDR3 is CASSVSSGGTDTQYF. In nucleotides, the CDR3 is TGTGCCAGCAGCGTGTCTAGCGGGGGGACAGATACGCAGTATTTT.

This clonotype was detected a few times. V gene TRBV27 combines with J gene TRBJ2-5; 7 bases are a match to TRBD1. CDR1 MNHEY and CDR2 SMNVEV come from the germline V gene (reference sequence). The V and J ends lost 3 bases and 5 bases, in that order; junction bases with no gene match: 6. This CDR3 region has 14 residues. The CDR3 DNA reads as TGTGCCAGCAGTTTTGAAGGGGGCGGCGAGACCCAGTACTTC. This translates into CASSFEGGGETQYF.

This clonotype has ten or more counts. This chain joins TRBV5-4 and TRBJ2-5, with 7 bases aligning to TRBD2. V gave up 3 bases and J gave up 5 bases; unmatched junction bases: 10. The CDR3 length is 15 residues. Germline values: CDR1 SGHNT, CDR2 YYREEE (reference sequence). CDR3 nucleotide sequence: TGTGCCAGCAGCTGGGAAGTGGGAGGGCCGGAGACCCAGTACTTC. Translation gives CASSWEVGGPETQYF.

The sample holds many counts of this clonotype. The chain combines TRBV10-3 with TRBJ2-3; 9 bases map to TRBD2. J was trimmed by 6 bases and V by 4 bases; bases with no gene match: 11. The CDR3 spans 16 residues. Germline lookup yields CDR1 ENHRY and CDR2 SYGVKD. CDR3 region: CAISAAASGKADTQYF. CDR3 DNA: TGTGCCATCAGTGCTGCTGCTAGCGGGAAGGCGGATACGCAGTATTTT.